The entry that follows covers one T cell receptor beta chain sequence. The data stem from a study of blood T cell repertoires in COVID-19. About the study: The samples span acute and convalescent COVID-19 from the United States, Italy and Spain. The analysed material was cDNA or gDNA that came from T cells, B-cell-depleted T cells, or PBMCs.

CDR3 length: 15 amino acids. Germline CDR1 is SGHRS and CDR2 is YFSETQ. The V gene end was trimmed by 4 bases and the J gene end by 2 bases; junction bases not matched to a gene: 6. Authors' data handling: How many nucleated cells were present was estimated from reference gene primer amplification. The repertoire was sequenced with immunoSEQ multiplex PCR; TCRdb's copy has only in-frame clones and lacks some. V, J and clone size reflect that table, while D and trimming were determined from the DNA. The data contain a few hundred thousand clones, roughly 82% of them singletons. The source material was peripheral blood. The sequence was obtained from a human donor in a cohort sampled during active COVID-19. The J gene is TRBJ1-2, the V gene TRBV5-1; 9 bases agree with TRBD1. The CDR3 reads CASSLPTGGNYGYTF. The CDR3 nucleotides read TGCGCCAGCAGCCTCCCGACAGGGGGAAACTATGGCTACACCTTC.